Below, one TCR beta chain is given with its context. Its specificity is not known. At one end the junction does not follow the germline gene, possibly because of a read error. The unexposed donors gave CD4+ T cells in about 2011-2018, prior to COVID-19. After about 10 days of culture, CD4+ T cells were isolated. As cell numbers allowed, unexposed-donor CD4+ T cells faced SARS-CoV-2 S/N and four cold-coronavirus spikes. The data originate from a study of CD4 T cells in relation to SARS-CoV-2 and coronaviruses. Study information: ViraFEST: approximately 10-day antigen culture of PBMCs, then TCR beta CDR3 sequencing. Shared crossreactive spike epitopes were mapped to their HLA restriction. The study's findings and limits: About 65% of donors had memory CD4+ clonotypes crossrecognizing SARS-CoV-2 and common cold coronavirus spike.

The germline V gene has CDR1 SGHRS and CDR2 YFSETQ. The CDR3 totals 15 residues. Only in-frame clones appear in the TCRdb table, and some are missing; sequencing was by immunoSEQ multiplex PCR. The sample yields about 23,000 clones, around three quarters seen once. Sequencing used CD4+ T cells from PBMCs, cultured in vitro. The clonotype originates from a human donor in good health. The chain links TRBV5-1 to TRBJ1-1, with 8 bases that match TRBD1. This CDR3 reads CASSFLQGVKTEAFF. The CDR3 DNA sequence: TGCGCCAGCAGCTTCCTACAGGGGGTGAAAACTGAAGCTTTCTTT.